A selection of T cell receptor beta chains follows, all from one sample in a study of blood T cell repertoires in COVID-19. The repertoire was sequenced with immunoSEQ multiplex PCR; TCRdb's copy has only in-frame clones and lacks some. The sample lists tens of thousands of clones, approximately 86% occurring once. The sequencing sample was made of peripheral blood. The source of these receptors is a man aged 35 to 55 with acute or convalescent COVID-19. CDR3s include the opening cysteine and the closing phenylalanine or tryptophan. A D gene is named only where the DNA matches it firmly. A clone size is listed for some rows: how often the clone was seen (once, few, many), or a class if it is expanded.

>.|.|TRBJ1-5|TRBV12-3/TRBV12-4
CASSFGGQPQHF
TGTGCCAGCAGTTTTGGGGGGCAGCCCCAGCATTTT
>.|.|TRBJ1-2|TRBV7-9
CASSLVTAGYGYTF
TGTGCCAGCAGCTTAGTGACAGCCGGGTATGGCTACACCTTC
>.|TRBD2|TRBJ2-7|TRBV5-1
CASSHRLAGVYEQYF
TGCGCCAGCAGCCACAGACTAGCGGGAGTTTACGAGCAGTACTTC
>once|.|TRBJ2-2|TRBV10-3
CAISKGTQQGTGELFF
TGTGCCATCTCAAAGGGCACCCAACAGGGCACCGGGGAGCTGTTTTTT
>few|.|TRBJ1-5|TRBV5-1
CASRLDTNQPQHF
TGCGCCAGCAGACTCGACACAAATCAGCCCCAGCATTTT
>.|.|TRBJ2-2|TRBV7-6
CASSQGSPREDTGELFF
TGTGCCAGCAGCCAGGGGTCTCCTCGGGAAGACACCGGGGAGCTGTTTTTT
>.|TRBD2|TRBJ2-1|TRBV9
CASSGMLAGGLHEQFF
TGTGCCAGCAGCGGAATGCTAGCGGGGGGATTGCATGAGCAGTTCTTC
>.|.|TRBJ2-1|TRBV11-1
CASSLTRVSKQFF
TGTGCCAGCAGCTTAACCAGGGTTAGCAAGCAGTTCTTC
>.|TRBD1|TRBJ2-7|TRBV30
CAWGDSYEQYF
TGTGCCTGGGGGGACAGCTACGAGCAGTACTTC
>few|TRBD1|TRBJ2-7|TRBV3-1/TRBV3-2
CASSQDWDREQYF
TGTGCCAGCAGCCAAGATTGGGACAGGGAGCAGTACTTC
>.|.|TRBJ2-5|TRBV27
CASNKTRTAYQETQYF
TGTGCCAGCAACAAAACTAGGACAGCGTACCAAGAGACCCAGTACTTC
>.|.|TRBJ1-1|TRBV4-3
CASSHTIGGAGGTEAFF
TGCGCCAGCAGCCACACCATAGGAGGGGCTGGGGGCACTGAAGCTTTCTTT
>few|.|TRBJ2-1|TRBV11-3
CASSHASANEQFF
TGTGCCAGCAGCCATGCTAGCGCCAATGAGCAGTTCTTC
>.|.|TRBJ2-5|TRBV9
CASSLPPDSQETQYF
TGTGCCAGCAGCCTCCCACCTGACAGTCAAGAGACCCAGTACTTC
>.|TRBD2|TRBJ2-7|TRBV2
CASSVLAGSEQYF
TGTGCCAGCAGTGTTCTAGCGGGGTCCGAGCAGTACTTC
>.|TRBD1|TRBJ1-3|TRBV29-1
CSVSGTGQGNTIYF
TGCAGCGTCTCCGGGACAGGGCAGGGAAACACCATATATTTT
>.|.|TRBJ2-1|TRBV2
CASGAGYNEQFF
TGTGCCAGCGGCGCAGGGTACAATGAGCAGTTCTTC
>few|.|TRBJ1-1|TRBV5-1
CASSLGFRENMNTEAFF
TGCGCCAGCAGCTTGGGGTTCAGGGAAAACATGAACACTGAAGCTTTCTTT
>.|.|TRBJ2-5|TRBV15
CATSRDRRETQYF
TGTGCCACCAGCAGAGATCGGCGGGAGACCCAGTACTTC
>.|.|TRBJ2-2|TRBV30
CAWSVQGRTGELFF
TGTGCCTGGAGTGTACAGGGTCGGACCGGGGAGCTGTTTTTT
>.|TRBD2|TRBJ2-1|TRBV5-6
CASNSISAGDYNEQFF
TGTGCCAGCAACTCCATCTCTGCGGGGGACTACAATGAGCAGTTCTTC
>.|.|TRBJ2-2|TRBV9
CASSVATGGPANTGELFF
TGTGCCAGCAGCGTAGCTACAGGTGGTCCTGCGAACACCGGGGAGCTGTTTTTT
>.|TRBD2|TRBJ2-1|TRBV19
CASNKRQGLADNEQFF
TGTGCCAGTAACAAACGGCAGGGACTAGCGGACAATGAGCAGTTCTTC
>.|TRBD1|TRBJ2-2|TRBV5-4
CASNPGTGGDSGELFF
TGTGCCAGCAATCCCGGGACAGGGGGTGATAGCGGGGAGCTGTTTTTT
>.|.|TRBJ2-7|TRBV6-1
CASRNAIDEQYF
TGTGCCAGCAGAAATGCGATAGACGAGCAGTACTTC
>few|TRBD1|TRBJ2-7|TRBV15
CATSRERQGASYEQYF
TGTGCCACCAGCAGAGAACGTCAGGGGGCGTCCTACGAGCAGTACTTC
>.|.|TRBJ1-4|TRBV3-1/TRBV3-2
CASSQEWGTTEKLFF
TGTGCCAGCAGCCAAGAATGGGGGACAACAGAAAAACTGTTTTTT